This T cell receptor beta chain was documented in a study of T cells after yellow fever vaccination. Trimming left V 5 bases short and J 4 bases short, with 11 bases between. CDR3 length equals 14 residues. One entry per CDR3 protein results from TCRdb running MiXCR on the 5' RACE reads. This sample has 150,000 to 200,000 distinct CDR3 sequences; about 6.2% occur once, and the top ten carry 2.5% to 3.5%. The receptor's source is a man aged 18 to 35 who received the YFV17D yellow fever vaccine. J is TRBJ1-4 and V is TRBV12-3 or TRBV12-4; D remains unclear. The sequenced sample was CD4+ T cells sorted from PBMCs, obtained on the day of the first yellow fever vaccination. The CDR3 protein is CASSPPPGNEKLFF. The CDR3 DNA sequence: TGTGCCAGCAGTCCCCCCCCGGGTAATGAAAAACTGTTTTTT.